The clone carrying this TCR beta chain occurred a few times. The antigen is not known. The sample belongs to a study of blood T cells in healthy people across ages. Overall study context: Per two T cells, template switching captured roughly one barcoded beta molecule.

V lost 1 base and J lost 0, with 13 bases in between. Germline lookup yields CDR1 DFQATT and CDR2 SNEGSKA (reference sequence). The CDR3 runs 15 residues. A second PCR of 7 to 11 cycles used a sample-barcoded 5' primer and a J-beta primer mix. One entry per CDR3 protein, called by TCRdb with MiXCR from the 5' RACE reads. The data show approximately 1,000,000 distinct CDR3 sequences, 45% seen once. Study-level points and caveats: With age, beta diversity per million T cells declined roughly linearly, significantly by approximately 40. Across samples, TCR beta diversity tracked strongly with naive T cell percentage.

The specimen sequenced was blood. This chain uses TRBV20-1 with TRBJ2-7; perhaps TRBD1 as D (5 bases). The receptor comes from a woman aged 55-69 years in good health. The CDR3, as DNA: TGCAGTGCTAGAGGTCCAGGGTCCCCCTCCTACGAGCAGTACTTC. Protein product: CSARGPGSPSYEQYF.